Listed below are T cell receptor beta chains from one sample, sequenced in a study of response to subunit inactivated influenza vaccine. TCRdb ran MiXCR on the RT-PCR reads and lists one entry per CDR3 protein. This sample has some 160,000 distinct CDR3 sequences; roughly a tenth occur once, and the top ten carry around 12%. The sequencing used non-naive T cells sorted from PBMCs, collected 35 to 45 days after vaccination. All receptors derive from a man over 45 who received an inactivated influenza vaccine. Both conserved end residues are part of each CDR3. Fields, in order: V gene, J gene, D gene, clone size, CDR3 protein, CDR3 DNA. D genes are given only for firm matches. The listing skips clone size in some rows; elsewhere it reads once, few, many or a size class.

TRBV7-6	TRBJ1-2	-	many	CASSLGGNYGYTF	TGTGCCAGCAGCTTAGGAGGGAACTATGGCTACACCTTC
TRBV4-2	TRBJ2-3	TRBD1	many	CASSQEWGRGLDTQYF	TGTGCCAGCAGCCAAGAATGGGGCAGGGGGTTAGATACGCAGTATTTT
TRBV7-9	TRBJ1-1	-	many	CASSRGAGADTEAFF	TGTGCCAGCAGCCGAGGGGCCGGGGCCGACACTGAAGCTTTCTTT
TRBV29-1	TRBJ1-4	TRBD1	many	CSVDPGGTNEKLFF	TGCAGCGTTGACCCAGGGGGAACTAATGAAAAACTGTTTTTT
TRBV4-3	TRBJ1-1	-	few	CASSQDWQTEAFF	TGCGCCAGCAGCCAAGATTGGCAGACTGAAGCTTTCTTT
TRBV2	TRBJ2-7	-	few	CASSNPGGREYEQYF	TGTGCCAGCAGCAACCCCGGGGGCAGGGAGTACGAGCAGTACTTC
TRBV5-1	TRBJ2-7	-	many	CASSLLSGASTGYEQYF	TGCGCCAGCAGCTTGCTGAGCGGAGCCTCTACTGGATACGAGCAGTACTTC
TRBV5-1	TRBJ2-2	TRBD2	-	CASKQTSGPSGELFF	TGCGCCAGCAAACAGACTAGCGGGCCAAGCGGGGAGCTGTTTTTT
TRBV27	TRBJ2-2	-	few	CASSFEGALGYQFANTGELFF	TGTGCCAGCAGTTTTGAAGGGGCTTTGGGCTATCAATTCGCGAACACCGGGGAGCTGTTTTTT
TRBV11-1	TRBJ2-1	TRBD2	few	CASSSGTSSYNEQFF	TGTGCCAGCAGCTCCGGGACTAGCTCATACAATGAGCAGTTCTTC
TRBV6-5	TRBJ1-5	-	many	CASSYSGGAGNQPQHF	TGTGCCAGCAGTTACTCGGGGGGGGCTGGCAATCAGCCCCAGCATTTT
TRBV3-1	TRBJ2-7	-	few	CASSQVLASYEQYF	TGTGCCAGCAGCCAAGTCCTAGCTTCCTACGAGCAGTACTTC
TRBV7-3	TRBJ2-5	TRBD1	-	CASSRTGGRETQYF	TGTGCCAGCAGCCGAACAGGGGGTCGGGAGACCCAGTACTTC
TRBV11-2	TRBJ1-5	-	many	CASSLGRSNQPQHF	TGTGCCAGCAGCTTAGGGCGAAGCAATCAGCCCCAGCATTTT
TRBV12-3/TRBV12-4	TRBJ2-7	-	many	CASRQASSYEQYF	TGTGCCAGCAGGCAGGCTAGCTCCTACGAGCAGTACTTC
TRBV20-1	TRBJ1-1	TRBD1	many	CSASGQGGTEAFF	TGCAGTGCTAGCGGACAGGGGGGCACTGAAGCTTTCTTT
TRBV6-2/TRBV6-3	TRBJ1-5	TRBD1	-	CASSLTGLNQPQHF	TGTGCCAGCAGTTTGACAGGGCTAAATCAACCCCAGCATTTT
TRBV11-2	TRBJ1-3	-	many	CASSSANTIYF	TGTGCCAGCAGCTCGGCCAACACCATATATTTT
TRBV3-1	TRBJ1-6	-	few	CASSRSYGTSMSSYNSPLHF	TGTGCCAGCAGCCGAAGCTACGGGACATCTATGAGCTCCTATAATTCACCCCTCCACTTT
TRBV12-3/TRBV12-4	TRBJ2-2	TRBD2	many	CASSWTSGAGELFF	TGTGCCAGCAGTTGGACTAGCGGGGCCGGGGAGCTGTTTTTT
TRBV11-2	TRBJ2-1	TRBD2	few	CASSRGLAGPSSYNEQFF	TGTGCCAGCAGCCGGGGACTAGCGGGGCCAAGCTCCTACAATGAGCAGTTCTTC
TRBV28	TRBJ2-3	TRBD2	many	CASSFASGKGTDTQYF	TGTGCCAGCAGTTTTGCGAGCGGGAAGGGCACAGATACGCAGTATTTT
TRBV10-3	TRBJ2-7	-	many	CAISGRERYEQYF	TGTGCCATCAGTGGACGGGAGAGATACGAGCAGTACTTC
TRBV11-3	TRBJ2-7	TRBD1	many	CASSVIGTGHEQYF	TGTGCCAGCAGCGTCATAGGGACAGGGCACGAGCAGTACTTC
TRBV7-8	TRBJ1-5	TRBD1	few	CASSLSGQAGQPQHF	TGTGCCAGCAGCCTATCGGGACAGGCTGGCCAGCCCCAGCATTTT
TRBV6-1	TRBJ1-5	-	many	CASSGPEGNQPQHF	TGTGCCAGCAGTGGACCTGAGGGCAATCAGCCCCAGCATTTT
TRBV20-1	TRBJ2-3	TRBD2	few	CSARDGGLAGTTQYF	TGCAGTGCTAGAGATGGAGGACTAGCGGGGACTACGCAGTATTTT
TRBV5-1	TRBJ2-2	-	medium-sized	CASRRGHRDTGELFF	TGCGCCAGCAGACGCGGCCACAGGGATACCGGGGAGCTGTTTTTT
TRBV10-3	TRBJ1-5	-	-	CAISVGPGSQPQHF	TGTGCCATCAGTGTTGGTCCCGGGAGTCAGCCCCAGCATTTT
TRBV5-1	TRBJ2-5	TRBD2	few	CASSLGRGIETQYF	TGCGCCAGCAGCTTGGGGCGGGGGATAGAGACCCAGTACTTC
TRBV12-3/TRBV12-4	TRBJ2-5	TRBD2	few	CASRSTSGGGETQYF	TGTGCCAGCAGGTCAACTAGCGGAGGCGGGGAGACCCAGTACTTC
TRBV4-3	TRBJ2-7	-	few	CASSQDLADYRHEQYF	TGCGCCAGCAGCCAAGATTTGGCTGATTACCGCCACGAGCAGTACTTC
TRBV20-1	TRBJ1-2	-	many	CSAQNPEGYGYTF	TGCAGTGCTCAGAACCCGGAGGGGTATGGCTACACCTTC
TRBV7-9	TRBJ2-2	-	few	CASSLTQQAGELFF	TGTGCCAGCAGCTTAACCCAACAGGCCGGGGAGCTGTTTTTT
TRBV27	TRBJ2-3	TRBD1	many	CASSIDRGRSTDTQYF	TGTGCCAGCAGTATAGACAGGGGGCGTTCCACAGATACGCAGTATTTT
TRBV19	TRBJ2-7	-	many	CASSIPGRPEQYF	TGTGCCAGTAGTATTCCTGGACGCCCAGAGCAGTACTTC
TRBV6-2/TRBV6-3	TRBJ1-2	-	few	CASSYYGGYGYTF	TGTGCCAGCAGTTACTACGGGGGCTATGGCTACACCTTC
TRBV4-2	TRBJ2-7	TRBD2	many	CASSPIAGAAYEQYF	TGTGCCAGCAGCCCCATAGCGGGGGCCGCCTACGAGCAGTACTTC
TRBV20-1	TRBJ2-7	-	many	CSARDLRSSGEQYF	TGCAGTGCTAGAGATCTCCGGAGTAGCGGCGAGCAGTACTTC
TRBV3-1	TRBJ1-5	-	once	CASSQDGASHQPQHF	TGTGCCAGCAGCCAAGATGGGGCGTCCCATCAGCCCCAGCATTTT
TRBV10-3	TRBJ1-2	-	many	CAISESTLLVTHGYTF	TGTGCCATCAGTGAGTCGACTCTCTTGGTGACGCATGGCTACACCTTC
TRBV11-2	TRBJ2-1	TRBD2	-	CASSLLSGGASEQFF	TGTGCCAGCAGCTTATTAAGCGGGGGGGCGAGTGAGCAGTTCTTC
TRBV12-3/TRBV12-4	TRBJ2-1	TRBD2	many	CASRREGEQFF	TGTGCCAGCAGGCGGGAGGGTGAGCAGTTCTTC
TRBV12-3/TRBV12-4	TRBJ2-3	TRBD2	many	CASSLASGGADTQYF	TGTGCCAGCAGTTTGGCTAGCGGGGGGGCAGATACGCAGTATTTT
TRBV20-1	TRBJ2-3	-	-	CSARFFVGGTDTQYF	TGCAGTGCTAGGTTCTTCGTGGGCGGCACAGATACGCAGTATTTT
TRBV20-1	TRBJ2-3	-	-	CSARDDGGPSTDTQYF	TGCAGTGCTAGAGATGACGGGGGCCCTAGCACAGATACGCAGTATTTT
TRBV20-1	TRBJ2-3	TRBD2	-	CSAPRSGRLRFSTDTQYF	TGCAGTGCTCCCAGAAGCGGGAGACTCCGCTTTAGCACAGATACGCAGTATTTT
TRBV7-2	TRBJ1-1	TRBD1	few	CASSRGQQHTEAFF	TGTGCCAGCAGCCGGGGACAGCAACACACTGAAGCTTTCTTT
TRBV3-1	TRBJ2-7	TRBD2	few	CASSHLAGGPEQYF	TGTGCCAGCAGCCATCTAGCGGGAGGGCCCGAGCAGTACTTC
TRBV2	TRBJ2-6	-	few	CASSLGRGSGANVLTF	TGTGCCAGCAGTCTTGGCCGCGGCTCTGGGGCCAACGTCCTGACTTTC
TRBV28	TRBJ2-7	TRBD1	few	CASSSGTGNYEQYF	TGTGCCAGCAGTTCCGGGACAGGGAACTACGAGCAGTACTTC
TRBV6-2/TRBV6-3	TRBJ1-1	-	many	CASSYGGNTEAFF	TGTGCCAGCAGTTACGGCGGGAACACTGAAGCTTTCTTT
TRBV12-3/TRBV12-4	TRBJ1-4	-	many	CASKEAGPREKLFF	TGTGCCAGCAAGGAGGCAGGGCCGAGAGAAAAACTGTTTTTT
TRBV4-2	TRBJ2-1	-	many	CASSQSLLSSYNEQFF	TGTGCCAGCAGCCAAAGTCTCCTGAGCTCCTACAATGAGCAGTTCTTC
TRBV5-1	TRBJ2-3	-	many	CASSLALGGTDTQYF	TGCGCCAGCAGCTTGGCCCTGGGAGGCACAGATACGCAGTATTTT